These 10 T cell receptor beta chains were all obtained from the same sample, sequenced in a study of shared clonotypes between healthy human individuals. Measured with immunoSEQ multiplex PCR; TCRdb has only the in-frame clones, and not every one. Found here are some 1,100,000 clones, about 80% of them singletons; the top ten hold 0.52%. Specimen: memory CD4+ T cells from PBMCs. The subset denotes: CD45RA-negative fraction. The receptors were gathered from a man between 18 and 29 years old in good health. Some clones in this sample may be carry-over from other donors' samples.

The chain recombines TRBV7-3 with TRBJ2-6; D possibly corresponds to TRBD1 (5 bases). The CDR3 is made up of 15 amino acids. With 6 bases removed from V and 0 bases from J, the gap between germline ends came to 9 bases. Germline CDR1 SGHTA, CDR2 FQGTGA. The CDR3 bases are TGTGCCAGCAGTCCAGGGCGCTCTGGGGCCAACGTCCTGACTTTC. Its protein product is CASSPGRSGANVLTF.

This chain uses TRBV5-1 with TRBJ1-5, with no clear D. This CDR3 contains 14 residues. V was cut by 1 base and J by 4 bases, with 9 bases left in between. Germline V gene data show CDR1 as SGHRS and CDR2 as YFSETQ. Written as DNA, the CDR3 is TGCGCCAGCAGCTTGTTGGGTGGGAATCAGCCCCAGCATTTT. It specifies CASSLLGGNQPQHF.

The V gene is TRBV28, the J gene TRBJ1-1; D ambiguous. Trimming pared 6 bases from V and 4 bases from J, leaving 12 bases between. The CDR3 contains 13 residues. CDR1 is MDHEN and CDR2 is SYDVKM in the germline V gene. The CDR3, as DNA: TGTGCCAGCAGACTAAGGTATGCCACTGAAGCTTTCTTT. Translation gives CASRLRYATEAFF.

The chain recombines TRBV5-1 with TRBJ2-1; 8 positions agree with TRBD2. V lost 2 bases and J lost 5; bases outside the gene matches: 9. From germline, CDR1 is SGHRS and CDR2 YFSETQ. The CDR3 contains 16 residues. CDR3: CASSFWVAGNNNEQFF. The CDR3 DNA reads TGCGCCAGCAGCTTCTGGGTAGCGGGAAACAACAATGAGCAGTTCTTC.

This clone occurred once. The rearrangement uses TRBV5-1 and TRBJ2-3, with TRBD2 identical over 10 bases. This CDR3 has 16 residues. The J segment lost 2 bases and the V segment lost 2 bases, leaving 5 bases of the junction unmatched. Germline assignment: CDR1 SGHRS and CDR2 YFSETQ. The CDR3 nucleotides read TGCGCCAGCAGCTTCCTAGCGGGAGCCCCCACAGATACGCAGTATTTT. Translating gives CASSFLAGAPTDTQYF.

The chain couples TRBV5-1 to TRBJ2-2; the match to TRBD2 covers 8 bases. Per the germline V gene, CDR1 is SGHRS and CDR2 is YFSETQ. V lost 0 bases to trimming and J lost 6 bases; unmatched junction nucleotides: 16. The CDR3 length is 19 residues. The CDR3 nucleotides read TGCGCCAGCAGCTTGGAAGGTGTAATAGCGGGGCGAAGCGCCGGGGAGCTGTTTTTT. The encoded protein is CASSLEGVIAGRSAGELFF.

The rearrangement joins TRBV11-1 to TRBJ2-5, with a possible D match to TRBD1 (5 bases). Germline V gene sequence: CDR1 SGHAT, CDR2 FQDESV (reference sequence). The CDR3 loop spans 14 amino acids. V lost 3 bases and J 5 bases, leaving 13 bases between the germline ends. CDR3 region: CASSFFTGVETQYF. CDR3 bases: TGTGCCAGCAGCTTTTTTACAGGAGTGGAGACCCAGTACTTC.

V and J are TRBV5-1 and TRBJ2-5; the match to TRBD2 covers 11 bases. With V trimmed by 8 bases and J by 5 bases, 8 bases remained unmatched. The CDR3 consists of 14 residues. Germline CDR1 and CDR2: SGHRS and YFSETQ. The CDR3 is CASAPGLAAETQYF. The CDR3 DNA is TGCGCCAGTGCTCCGGGACTAGCGGCCGAGACCCAGTACTTC. The full variable domain, in which reference TRBV5-1 and TRBJ2-5 provide the parts outside the CDR3, is KAGVTQTPRYLIKTRGQQVTLSCSPISGHRSVSWYQQTPGQGLQFLFEYFSETQRNKGNFPGRFSGRQFSNSRSEMNVSTLELGDSALYLCASAPGLAAETQYFGPGTRLLVL.

This clone was counted a few times. The genes are TRBV25-1 and TRBJ2-2, with D perhaps TRBD1 (7 bases). V gave up 11 bases and J gave up 5 bases, with 15 bases separating them. Looked up from germline, CDR1 is MGHDK and CDR2 is SYGVNS. This CDR3 is 13 amino acids long. CDR3 in amino acids: CAPGGFLTGELFF. The CDR3 DNA is TGTGCCCCAGGGGGGTTCCTGACCGGGGAGCTGTTTTTT. Full variable domain (rest looked up from reference TRBV25-1 and TRBJ2-2): EADIYQTPRYLVIGTGKKITLECSQTMGHDKMYWYQQDPGMELHLIHYSYGVNSTEKGDLSSESTVSRIRTEHFPLTLESARPSHTSQYLCAPGGFLTGELFFGEGSRLTVL.

The chain couples TRBV9 to TRBJ1-2, with 7 positions matching TRBD1. The CDR3 totals 13 residues. In germline, CDR1 is SGDLS, CDR2 YYNGEE. The ends lost 6 bases at V and 4 bases at J; junction bases unmatched: 6. The chain's CDR3 is CASTPYRGYGYTF. The CDR3 nucleotides are TGTGCCAGCACTCCCTACAGGGGCTATGGCTACACCTTC.